One sample yielded the 25 T cell receptor beta chains listed below, sequenced in a study of beta chain features in type 1 diabetes. Sequenced material consisted of expressed TCRB transcripts (all of the isolated RNA was reverse transcribed). Only in-frame clones appear in the TCRdb table, and some are missing; sequencing was by immunoSEQ multiplex PCR. Among over 650,000 clones listed, 11% to 15% were seen once. Overall study results and limits: Type 1 diabetes patients had TCRB CDR3s that were shorter (moderately but significantly so) in all four CD4+ subsets.

Their specific antigens are unknown. The sequenced sample consisted of naive CD4+ T cells from blood. The source is a man younger than 35 with type 1 diabetes.

The chain links TRBV2 to TRBJ1-5, with no clear D. This CDR3 has 12 amino acids. Trimming shortened V by 3 bases and J by 9 bases, and 9 bases separated the two germline ends. In germline, CDR1 is SNHLY, CDR2 FYNNEI. The CDR3 protein is CASSETGPPQHF. As DNA, the CDR3 is TGTGCCAGCAGTGAGACTGGACCGCCCCAGCATTTT.

This clone turned up a few times. This chain links TRBV14 with TRBJ1-2; D is possibly TRBD1 (5 bases). The V and J ends lost 2 bases and 8 bases respectively, with 15 bases between them. Germline V gene data show CDR1 as SGHDN and CDR2 as FVKESK. This CDR3 has 14 amino acids. The CDR3, as DNA: TGTGCCAGCAGCCAACAGGGTGGAAGCTGGGGCTACACCTTC. Protein: CASSQQGGSWGYTF.

This clone showed up just a few times. The chain is built from TRBV5-1 and TRBJ2-7; 8 bases fit TRBD2. Germline CDR1 and CDR2: SGHRS and YFSETQ. The CDR3 is made up of 14 amino acids. With V trimmed by 7 bases and J by 2 bases, 8 bases remained unmatched. CDR3: CASATSGGAYEQYF. As DNA, the CDR3 is TGCGCCAGCGCGACAAGCGGGGGAGCCTACGAGCAGTACTTC.

The genes are TRBV6-6 and TRBJ2-3, with D perhaps assigned TRBD1 or TRBD2 (6 bases each). Germline CDR1 reads MNHNY; CDR2 reads SVGAGI (reference sequence). V gave up 7 bases and J gave up 0 bases, with 14 bases separating them. This CDR3 spans 15 amino acids. This CDR3 reads CASTTTGASTDTQYF. Here the CDR3 DNA reads TGTGCCAGCACTACTACGGGGGCTAGCACAGATACGCAGTATTTT.

The chain is built from TRBV5-1 and TRBJ2-7; D could derive from TRBD1 or TRBD2 (6 bases each). The CDR3 consists of 14 residues. Germline loops: CDR1 SGHRS, CDR2 YFSETQ. V gave up 2 bases and J gave up 3 bases, with 12 bases separating them. CDR3 DNA sequence: TGCGCCAGCAGCTTTCTCGGGGGCCACTACGAGCAGTACTTC. Translated, it gives CASSFLGGHYEQYF.

A few counts support this clone. This chain links TRBV4-1 with TRBJ2-5; the match to TRBD2 covers 7 bases. V lost 6 bases and J lost 4; bases outside the gene matches: 14. The germline V gene encodes CDR1 MGHRA and CDR2 YSYEKL. This CDR3 comprises 16 residues. The CDR3 region is CASRASGPNFRETQYF. The CDR3 nucleotides are TGCGCCAGCAGGGCTAGCGGTCCTAACTTTCGAGAGACCCAGTACTTC.

The chain joins TRBV6-5 to TRBJ2-7, with a possible D match to TRBD1 (5 bases). V was pared by 2 bases and J by 2 bases, with 13 bases between. CDR1 is MNHEY and CDR2 is SVGAGI in the germline V gene. This CDR3 comprises 15 residues. This CDR3 reads CASSYDPGPTYEQYF. The CDR3 DNA sequence: TGTGCCAGCAGTTACGATCCAGGGCCTACCTACGAGCAGTACTTC.

This clone was counted a few times. At the DNA level, this CDR3 is encoded by other sequences in the same sample as well. This chain joins TRBV7-9 and TRBJ2-2; D is undetermined. Germline assignment: CDR1 SEHNR and CDR2 FQNEAQ (reference sequence). Deletions cut 1 base from V and 8 bases from J, with 2 bases between. The CDR3 has 11 amino acids. CDR3 protein: CASSLVGELFF. CDR3 in DNA: TGTGCCAGCAGCTTAGTGGGGGAGCTGTTTTTT. The full variable domain, completed using reference TRBV7-9 and TRBJ2-2, is DTGVSQNPRHKITKRGQNVTFRCDPISEHNRLYWYRQTLGQGPEFLTYFQNEAQLEKSRLLSDRFSAERPKGSFSTLEIQRTEQGDSAMYLCASSLVGELFFGEGSRLTVL.

The J gene is TRBJ1-1, the V gene TRBV5-1; TRBD1 might be the D (5 bases). This CDR3 region has 17 residues. Germline CDR1 is SGHRS and CDR2 is YFSETQ. Trimming left V 0 bases short and J 0 bases short, with 15 bases between. CDR3 in DNA: TGCGCCAGCAGCTTGGGACATCTCAGGGTCATGAACACTGAAGCTTTCTTT. Translating it yields CASSLGHLRVMNTEAFF. Looking up the rest from reference TRBV5-1 and TRBJ1-1 gives the full variable domain: KAGVTQTPRYLIKTRGQQVTLSCSPISGHRSVSWYQQTPGQGLQFLFEYFSETQRNKGNFPGRFSGRQFSNSRSEMNVSTLELGDSALYLCASSLGHLRVMNTEAFFGQGTRLTVV.

In its sample, this clone was seen a few times. The chain has TRBV29-1 and TRBJ1-5; TRBD1 might be the D (5 bases). The length of the CDR3 is 12 residues. V was shortened by 5 bases and J by 3 bases, with 8 bases between the two germline ends. Germline V gene sequence: CDR1 SQVTM, CDR2 ANQGSEA. CDR3 sequence: CSVQDTNQPQHF. The CDR3 DNA reads as TGCAGCGTTCAGGACACCAATCAGCCCCAGCATTTT.

This clone was seen a handful of times. In DNA form, the CDR3 reads TGTGCCAGCAGCCTAGGACAGCCCTACGAGCAGTACTTC. This gives the protein CASSLGQPYEQYF. The chain combines TRBV28 with TRBJ2-7; tentatively, D is TRBD1 (6 bases). The CDR3 is made up of 13 amino acids. V lost 6 bases and J 2 bases, leaving 11 bases between the germline ends. Germline CDR1 and CDR2: MDHEN and SYDVKM.

The chain links TRBV2 to TRBJ2-6; possibly TRBD2 for D (5 bases). There are 18 residues in the CDR3. Germline V gives CDR1 SNHLY, CDR2 FYNNEI. The V gene lost 4 bases and the J gene lost 0 bases, with 16 bases spanning the gap. CDR3 nucleotides: TGTGCCAGCAGTGGGCGGGCAGGAAGGGCCTCTGGGGCCAACGTCCTGACTTTC. Translation gives CASSGRAGRASGANVLTF. The entire variable domain, with the rest obtained from reference TRBV2 and TRBJ2-6, is as follows: EPEVTQTPSHQVTQMGQEVILRCVPISNHLYFYWYRQILGQKVEFLVSFYNNEISEKSEIFDDQFSVERPDGSNFTLKIRSTKLEDSAMYFCASSGRAGRASGANVLTFGAGSRLTVL.

This clone showed up just a few times. Other nucleotide sequences from this sample produce the same CDR3. J is TRBJ1-5 and V is TRBV15; possibly TRBD1 for D (5 bases). Trimming pared 0 bases from V and 0 bases from J, leaving 12 bases between. Germline loops: CDR1 LNHNV, CDR2 YYDKDF (reference sequence). The CDR3 consists of 17 residues. CDR3 amino acids: CATSRDLGRSSNQPQHF. Here the CDR3 DNA reads TGTGCCACCAGCAGAGATCTGGGACGCAGTAGCAATCAGCCCCAGCATTTT.

The rearrangement uses TRBV28 and TRBJ2-7; D may correspond to TRBD1 or TRBD2 (5 bases each). From germline, CDR1 is MDHEN and CDR2 SYDVKM. There are 15 residues in the CDR3. The V end lost 5 bases, the J end lost 6 bases, and 20 bases lay between the germline ends. This chain's CDR3 is CASSRAGTAPGEQYF. CDR3 sequence (DNA): TGTGCCAGCAGTAGAGCCGGGACGGCGCCTGGCGAGCAGTACTTC. Drawing the rest from reference TRBV28 and TRBJ2-7, the complete variable domain is DVKVTQSSRYLVKRTGEKVFLECVQDMDHENMFWYRQDPGLGLRLIYFSYDVKMKEKGDIPEGYSVSREKKERFSLILESASTNQTSMYLCASSRAGTAPGEQYFGPGTRLTVT.

This clone has more than one count but fewer than ten. The chain joins TRBV27 to TRBJ1-6; no definite D call. From germline, CDR1 is MNHEY and CDR2 SMNVEV (reference sequence). This CDR3 is built from 18 residues. V gave up 0 bases and J gave up 0 bases, with 12 bases separating them. The CDR3 loop is CASSLSRGFSSYNSPLHF. The CDR3 DNA sequence: TGTGCCAGCAGTTTATCGAGAGGATTCAGCTCCTATAATTCACCCCTCCACTTT.

The sample holds a few counts of this clone. Different DNA sequences within this sample yield the same CDR3. The V gene is TRBV30, the J gene TRBJ1-5; D is unclear. V gave up 0 bases and J gave up 7 bases, with 10 bases separating them. This CDR3 has 13 residues. The germline gives CDR1 GTSNPN, CDR2 SVGIG (reference sequence). The CDR3 is CAWSVGENQPQHF. The CDR3, as DNA: TGTGCCTGGAGTGTAGGCGAGAACCAGCCCCAGCATTTT. Looking up the rest from reference TRBV30 and TRBJ1-5 gives the full variable domain: SQTIHQWPATLVQPVGSPLSLECTVEGTSNPNLYWYRQAAGRGLQLLFYSVGIGQISSEVPQNLSASRPQDRQFILSSKKLLLSDSGFYLCAWSVGENQPQHFGDGTRLSIL.

This chain connects TRBV7-2 to TRBJ2-1; the match to TRBD2 covers 8 bases. J lost 2 bases, V lost 5 bases, and 8 bases had no gene match. The V gene's germline CDR1 is SGHTA and CDR2 FQGNSA. The CDR3 spans 16 residues. DNA for the CDR3: TGTGCCAGCAGCCCCGGGGGGGCTAGGGCCTACAATGAGCAGTTCTTC. It codes for CASSPGGARAYNEQFF.

The chain joins TRBV19 to TRBJ1-2; D unresolved. The V gene lost 3 bases and the J gene lost 2 bases, with 13 bases spanning the gap. Per germline, CDR1 LNHDA and CDR2 SQIVND (reference sequence). The CDR3 spans 15 residues. This chain's CDR3 is CASSIGRTSNYGYTF. The DNA of the CDR3 is TGTGCCAGTAGTATCGGACGGACGTCCAACTATGGCTACACCTTC.

The V gene is TRBV4-1, the J gene TRBJ1-1; D gene unclear. The V and J ends lost 2 bases and 2 bases respectively, with 6 bases between them. Looked up from germline, CDR1 is MGHRA and CDR2 is YSYEKL. The CDR3 length is 13 residues. The CDR3 loop is CASSQPENTEAFF. For the CDR3, the DNA is TGCGCCAGCAGCCAACCTGAAAACACTGAAGCTTTCTTT.

This clone was observed a few times. The chain joins TRBV5-1 to TRBJ2-7; D possibly corresponds to TRBD1 (5 bases). Germline CDR1 reads SGHRS; CDR2 reads YFSETQ. V was shortened by 0 bases and J by 3 bases, with 10 bases between the two germline ends. The CDR3 has 14 amino acids. The CDR3 is CASSLEGPFYEQYF. CDR3 DNA: TGCGCCAGCAGCTTGGAGGGGCCGTTCTACGAGCAGTACTTC. Supplemented by reference TRBV5-1 and TRBJ2-7, the full variable domain reads KAGVTQTPRYLIKTRGQQVTLSCSPISGHRSVSWYQQTPGQGLQFLFEYFSETQRNKGNFPGRFSGRQFSNSRSEMNVSTLELGDSALYLCASSLEGPFYEQYFGPGTRLTVT.

The chain links TRBV7-2 to TRBJ1-1; no clear D gene. Looked up from germline, CDR1 is SGHTA and CDR2 is FQGNSA. V lost 2 bases to trimming and J lost 6 bases, with 16 bases between them. CDR3 length equals 15 residues. Here the CDR3 reads CASSLMVFRLAEAFF. The CDR3 DNA sequence: TGTGCCAGCAGCTTAATGGTCTTTAGACTGGCTGAAGCTTTCTTT. The full variable domain, rest sourced from reference TRBV7-2 and TRBJ1-1, is GAGVSQSPSNKVTEKGKDVELRCDPISGHTALYWYRQSLGQGLEFLIYFQGNSAPDKSGLPSDRFSAERTGGSVSTLTIQRTQQEDSAVYLCASSLMVFRLAEAFFGQGTRLTVV.

The chain uses TRBV28 and TRBJ2-7; 9 bases map to TRBD2. With V trimmed by 6 bases and J by 1 base, 4 bases remained unmatched. Germline CDR1 reads MDHEN; CDR2 reads SYDVKM. This CDR3 is built from 14 residues. The CDR3 DNA is TGTGCCAGCAGGCGGGGGGGAAGGTCCTACGAGCAGTACTTC. This codes for CASRRGGRSYEQYF.

The chain joins TRBV7-2 to TRBJ2-7; 7 nucleotides align to TRBD2. The CDR3 has 15 residues. Trimming took 5 bases from V and 5 from J; bases not matched to a gene: 12. The germline V gene encodes CDR1 SGHTA and CDR2 FQGNSA. As DNA, the CDR3 is TGTGCCAGCAGCCCCCGACTAGCTAGAGACCACGAGCAGTACTTC. This sequence encodes CASSPRLARDHEQYF.

The chain is built from TRBV5-1 and TRBJ2-1; D may match TRBD1 or TRBD2 (6 bases each). The CDR3 has 16 residues. Germline assignment: CDR1 SGHRS and CDR2 YFSETQ. V was shortened by 4 bases and J by 0 bases, with 14 bases between the two germline ends. The CDR3 sequence: CASSALGGGSYNEQFF. The CDR3 DNA reads TGCGCCAGCAGCGCCTTAGGGGGAGGCTCCTACAATGAGCAGTTCTTC.

This clone has only a few counts. The chain uses TRBV30 and TRBJ2-1; D might be TRBD2 (5 bases). The CDR3 runs to 15 residues. The germline CDR1 and CDR2 sequences are GTSNPN and SVGIG (reference sequence). The ends were cut back, 0 bases at V and 0 bases at J, with 9 bases in the middle. CDR3: CAWSVLGGSYNEQFF. The CDR3 DNA is TGTGCCTGGAGTGTACTAGGCGGCTCCTACAATGAGCAGTTCTTC.